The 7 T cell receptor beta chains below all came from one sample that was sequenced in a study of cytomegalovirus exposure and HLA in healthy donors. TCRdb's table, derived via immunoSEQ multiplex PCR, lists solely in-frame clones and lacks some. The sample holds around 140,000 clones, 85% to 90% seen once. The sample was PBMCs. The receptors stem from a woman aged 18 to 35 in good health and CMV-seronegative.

The CDR3 protein is CASSDRDRANEKLFF. DNA for the CDR3: TGTGCCAGCAGTGACCGGGACAGGGCTAATGAAAAACTGTTTTTT. V gene TRBV6-1 combines with J gene TRBJ1-4; 9 bases align to TRBD1. The V gene end was trimmed by 3 bases and the J gene end by 3 bases; junction bases not matched to a gene: 2. The germline V gene encodes CDR1 MNHNS and CDR2 SASEGT. This CDR3 contains 15 residues.

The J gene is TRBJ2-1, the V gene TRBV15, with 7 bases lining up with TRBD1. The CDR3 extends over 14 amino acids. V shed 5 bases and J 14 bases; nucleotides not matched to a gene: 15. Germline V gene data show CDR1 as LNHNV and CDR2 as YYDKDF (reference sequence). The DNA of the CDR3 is TGTGCCACCAGCCAGAGACATGACGACAGGGTAAAGTTCTTC. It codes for CATSQRHDDRVKFF.

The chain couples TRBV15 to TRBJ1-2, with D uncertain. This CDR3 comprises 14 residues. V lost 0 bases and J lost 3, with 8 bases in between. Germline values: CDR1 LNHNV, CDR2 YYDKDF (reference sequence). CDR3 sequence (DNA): TGTGCCACCAGCAGAGAGGAGGAATACTATGGCTACACCTTC. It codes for CATSREEEYYGYTF.

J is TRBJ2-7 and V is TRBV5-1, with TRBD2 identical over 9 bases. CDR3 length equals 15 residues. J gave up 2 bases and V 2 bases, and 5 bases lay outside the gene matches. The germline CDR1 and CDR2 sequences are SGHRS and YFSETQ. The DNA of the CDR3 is TGCGCCAGCAGCTTCAGTAGCGGGGGTACCTACGAGCAGTACTTC. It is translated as CASSFSSGGTYEQYF.

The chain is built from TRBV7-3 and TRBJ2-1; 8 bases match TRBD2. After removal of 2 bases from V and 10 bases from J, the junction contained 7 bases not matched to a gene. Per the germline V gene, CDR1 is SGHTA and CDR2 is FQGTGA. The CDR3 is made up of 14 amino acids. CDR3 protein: CASSLDGGASEQFF. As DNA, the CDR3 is TGTGCCAGCAGCTTAGACGGGGGGGCATCGGAGCAGTTCTTC.

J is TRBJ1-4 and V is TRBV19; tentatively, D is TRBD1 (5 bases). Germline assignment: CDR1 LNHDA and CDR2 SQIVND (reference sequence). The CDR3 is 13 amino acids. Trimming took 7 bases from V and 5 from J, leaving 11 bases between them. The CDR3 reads CASKVRGNEKLFF. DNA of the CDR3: TGTGCCAGTAAGGTGCGGGGGAATGAAAAACTGTTTTTT.

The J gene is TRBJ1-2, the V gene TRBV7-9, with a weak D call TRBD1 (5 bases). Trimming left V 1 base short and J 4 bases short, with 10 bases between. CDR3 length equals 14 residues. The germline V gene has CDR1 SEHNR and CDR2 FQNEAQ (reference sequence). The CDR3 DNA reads TGTGCCAGCAGCTTAGGCGAAGGGGTCTATGGCTACACCTTC. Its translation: CASSLGEGVYGYTF.